The 5 T cell receptor beta chains below all came from one sample that was sequenced in a study of blood T cell repertoires in COVID-19 (dated by TCRdb to about 2020). The method was the immunoSEQ multiplex PCR assay. The table was pulled from immuneACCESS by TCRdb, which kept in-frame rearrangements only. Such tables lose some clones; where checked, under half of the loss comes from unresolved V genes, and the rest has no known cause. Present in this sample are roughly 170,000 clones, approximately 80% of which were seen just once. The ten largest make up approximately 7.1% of the sample. The sequencing sample was made of peripheral blood. Source of these receptors: a human donor in a cohort sampled during active COVID-19.

The chain uses TRBV3-1 (or the pseudogene TRBV3-2) and TRBJ1-4; tentative D call: TRBD1 (5 bases). Germline V gene sequence: CDR1 LGHDT, CDR2 YNNKEL (reference sequence). Trimming cost V 4 bases and J 5 bases, with 14 bases left between them. CDR3 size: 15 residues. The CDR3 is CASSPDSSGNEKLFF. Here the CDR3 DNA reads TGTGCCAGCAGCCCCGACAGTTCAGGGAATGAAAAACTGTTTTTT.

The chain links TRBV5-1 to TRBJ2-7, with 7 bases identical to TRBD2. With V trimmed by 1 base and J by 4 bases, 5 bases remained unmatched. This CDR3 has 14 residues. The V gene's germline CDR1 is SGHRS and CDR2 YFSETQ. The CDR3 bases are TGCGCCAGCAGCTTGAGCGGGGCGGAATACGAGCAGTACTTC. Residues: CASSLSGAEYEQYF.

The rearrangement links TRBV6-5 to TRBJ2-1; D is undetermined. CDR3 length equals 13 residues. V gave up 6 bases and J gave up 8 bases, with 14 bases separating them. Germline CDR1 reads MNHEY; CDR2 reads SVGAGI. The CDR3 DNA sequence: TGTGCCAGCAGGCAAAGACAAGTCGATGAGCAGTTCTTC. This gives the protein CASRQRQVDEQFF.

This clone was seen a handful of times. The chain couples TRBV2 to TRBJ2-7, with 8 bases identical to TRBD2. The CDR3 runs to 15 residues. Germline V gene lookup returns CDR1 SNHLY and CDR2 FYNNEI. V gave up 4 bases and J gave up 6 bases; unmatched junction bases: 11. The DNA of the CDR3 is TGTGCCAGCAGTGTCGGGGCGGGGGGAATGGGCGAGCAGTACTTC. Translated, it gives CASSVGAGGMGEQYF.

This chain uses TRBV19 with TRBJ2-5; 8 bases map to TRBD2. The CDR3 consists of 14 residues. Losses at the gene ends were 8 bases for V and 5 bases for J; bases not matched to a gene: 10. Germline CDR1 LNHDA, CDR2 SQIVND (reference sequence). The CDR3 sequence is CASSYRGGEETQYF. CDR3 DNA: TGTGCCAGTTCCTACCGGGGGGGGGAGGAGACCCAGTACTTC.